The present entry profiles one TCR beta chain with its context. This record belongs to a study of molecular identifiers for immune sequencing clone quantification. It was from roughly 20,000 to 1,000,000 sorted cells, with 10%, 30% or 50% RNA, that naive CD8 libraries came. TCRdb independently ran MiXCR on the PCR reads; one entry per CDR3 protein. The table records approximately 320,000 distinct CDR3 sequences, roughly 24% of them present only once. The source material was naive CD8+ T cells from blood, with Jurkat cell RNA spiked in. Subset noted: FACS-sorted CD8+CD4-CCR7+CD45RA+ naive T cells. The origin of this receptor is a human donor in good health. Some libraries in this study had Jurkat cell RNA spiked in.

CDR3 coding DNA: TGCAGCGTTGAGTCAGGGACGACCGTCGCCGGGGAGCTGTTTTTT. This gives the protein CSVESGTTVAGELFF. The chain links TRBV29-1 to TRBJ2-2; D is possibly TRBD1 or TRBD2 (5 bases each). Germline-derived CDR1 and CDR2 are SQVTM and ANQGSEA. Trimming removed 3 bases from V and 6 bases from J, with 17 bases in between. The CDR3 is 15 amino acids.